The text below deals with one T cell receptor (beta chain). Its specific antigen is unknown. One base away there is no much larger clone; base qualities are not given. Frozen genomic DNA underwent high-throughput TCRbeta CDR3 sequencing by immunoSEQ, including PCR amplification, mapping, bias correction and internal controls. Concerning the study's data processing: Productive rearrangements were kept, and unique TCRbeta sequences were defined by CDR3 nucleotide sequence plus V and J gene. For classification of a sequence as donor-reactive, at least 5-fold expansion in CFSE-low cells relative to unstimulated pre-transplant cells and a frequency of at least 0.01% were required. Minimum frequency thresholds were set for each subject on the basis of the unstimulated sample with the lowest template count, so that a detection power of at least 90% was ensured. Jensen-Shannon divergence between the top 1000 TCRbeta sequences after and before transplant was used to measure repertoire turnover. Changes in detection of donor-reactive sequences were assessed with two-sided Fisher's exact tests. The source is immuneACCESS, and TCRdb retained only in-frame sequences with V and J called. Part of the clones is not carried over; for the studies checked, unresolved V genes explain less than half of this, and the remainder is unexplained. V and J calls and clone size are given by that table; D and trimming were obtained from the DNA. This sample lists under 150,000 clones; less than 95% were detected once. Clones ranked in the top ten supply around 0.8% of the sample.

The CDR3 holds 18 amino acids from the cysteine to the phenylalanine. The CDR3 DNA has 54 bases and is translated from base 1. V and J lose 0 bases and 3 bases, and a span of 18 bases separates them. CDR1 and CDR2 are read off the germline V gene as MGHRA and YSYEKL. The data stem from a study of T cell clones after liver transplantation (dated by TCRdb to between 2019 and 2020). The study in broad terms: Samples were obtained from ITN030ST, a randomized trial in which withdrawal of immunosuppression was attempted within 2 years of liver transplantation. Donor-reactive T cell clones were identified by TCRbeta sequencing after a pre-transplant mixed lymphocyte reaction and then tracked in post-transplant blood. As an antigen-independent comparator for the donor-reactive sequences, third party-reactive TCRbeta sequences from pre-transplant MLRs were identified as well. Three of the eight recipients were HCV-positive; the others were transplanted for non-autoimmune, non-viral indications. The subjects received no induction therapy and were kept on standard immunosuppression until randomization at 12-24 months post-transplant. To count as tolerant, a recipient had to stay completely off immunosuppression for at least one year without liver enzymes climbing beyond twice the upper limit of normal. Blood samples were collected pre-transplant, then pre-randomization ahead of withdrawal, and finally post-randomization once withdrawal had either been completed or failed. The studied cohort comprised 8 liver transplant recipients, 3 classified as tolerant and 5 as non-tolerant. Study-level results and caveats: When repertoire turnover was taken into account, detection of donor-reactive sequences was significantly reduced in 7 of 8 subjects for CD4 and in 8 of 8 subjects for CD8. A significant post-transplant decrease in circulating donor-reactive CD4 TCRbeta sequences was observed in 5 of 8 subjects, irrespective of tolerance or HCV status. Because of small, heterogeneous patient numbers and non-standardized post-transplant time points, the conclusions were only preliminary. Donor-reactive sequences declined more than third party-reactive ones, suggesting partial antigen-specific deletion unrelated to withdrawal success. Low numbers of available donor cells limited the measurable donor-reactive repertoire in two subjects. Without allograft tissue specimens, donor-reactive T cells may have migrated into the graft rather than being deleted.

Thawed unstimulated PBMCs were stained for CD3, CD4 and CD8 and FACS-sorted into CD3+CD4+ and CD3+CD8+ populations. Each of the 8 studied subjects was randomized to immunosuppression withdrawal. The Qiagen DNeasy Blood and Tissue Kit was used for isolation of genomic DNA. The receptor was derived from a human patient who received a liver transplant. Some T cells may derive from the graft donor when a transplant has been performed. This specimen consisted of CD4+ T cells from blood, obtained 12 months after liver transplant. This sequence uses TRBV4-1 and TRBJ2-1; TRBD2 is perhaps the D gene, given 7 matching bases. The DNA reads as follows: TGCGCCAGCAGCCAAGATCCCGGTGGGGGCGGGAGCTACAATGAGCAGTTCTTC. Translated, this gives CASSQDPGGGGSYNEQFF.